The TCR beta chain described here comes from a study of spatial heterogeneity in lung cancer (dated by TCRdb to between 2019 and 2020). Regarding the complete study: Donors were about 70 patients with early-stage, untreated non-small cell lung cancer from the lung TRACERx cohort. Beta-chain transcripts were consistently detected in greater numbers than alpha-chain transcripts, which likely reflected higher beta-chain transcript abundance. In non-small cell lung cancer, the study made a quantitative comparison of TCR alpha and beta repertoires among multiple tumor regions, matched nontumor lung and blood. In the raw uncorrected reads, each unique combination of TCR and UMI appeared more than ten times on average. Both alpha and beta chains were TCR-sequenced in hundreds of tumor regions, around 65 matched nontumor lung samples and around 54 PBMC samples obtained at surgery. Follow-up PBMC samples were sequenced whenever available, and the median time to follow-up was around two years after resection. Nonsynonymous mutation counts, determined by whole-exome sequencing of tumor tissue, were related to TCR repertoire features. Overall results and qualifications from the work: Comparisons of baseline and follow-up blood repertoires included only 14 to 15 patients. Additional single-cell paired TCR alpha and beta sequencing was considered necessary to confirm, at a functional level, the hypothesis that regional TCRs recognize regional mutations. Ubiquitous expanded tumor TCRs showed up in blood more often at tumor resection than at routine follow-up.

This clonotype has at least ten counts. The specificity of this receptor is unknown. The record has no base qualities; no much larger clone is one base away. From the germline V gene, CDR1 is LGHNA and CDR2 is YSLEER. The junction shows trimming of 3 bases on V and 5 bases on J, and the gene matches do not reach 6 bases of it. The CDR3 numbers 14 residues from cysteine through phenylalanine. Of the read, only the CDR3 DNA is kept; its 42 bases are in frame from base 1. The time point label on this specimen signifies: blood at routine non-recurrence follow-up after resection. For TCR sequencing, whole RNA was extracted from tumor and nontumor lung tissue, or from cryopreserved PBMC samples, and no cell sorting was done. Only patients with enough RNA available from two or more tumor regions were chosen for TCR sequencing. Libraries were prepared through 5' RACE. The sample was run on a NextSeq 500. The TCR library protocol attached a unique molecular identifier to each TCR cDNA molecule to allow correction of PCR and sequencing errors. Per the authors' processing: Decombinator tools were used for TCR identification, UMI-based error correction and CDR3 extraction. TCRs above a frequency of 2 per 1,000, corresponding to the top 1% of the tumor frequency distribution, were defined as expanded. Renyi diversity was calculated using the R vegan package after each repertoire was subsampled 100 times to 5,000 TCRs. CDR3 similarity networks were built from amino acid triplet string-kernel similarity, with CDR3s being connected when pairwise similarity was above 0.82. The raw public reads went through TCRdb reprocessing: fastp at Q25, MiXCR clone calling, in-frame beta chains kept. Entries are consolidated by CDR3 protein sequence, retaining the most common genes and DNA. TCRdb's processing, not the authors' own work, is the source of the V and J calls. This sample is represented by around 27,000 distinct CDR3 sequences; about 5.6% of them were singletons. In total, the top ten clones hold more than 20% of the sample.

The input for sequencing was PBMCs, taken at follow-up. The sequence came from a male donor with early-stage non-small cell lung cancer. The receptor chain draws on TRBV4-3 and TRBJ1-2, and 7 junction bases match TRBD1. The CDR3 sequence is CASSHAGGSYGYTF. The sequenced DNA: TGCGCCAGCAGCCATGCAGGGGGAAGTTATGGCTACACCTTC.